This T cell receptor (beta chain) came from a study of tumor and adjacent non-tumor tissue in lung cancer. Background on the study: Patients were aged about 30 to 85, approximately 11 men and about five women, stage I to III. General observations from the study: Tumor repertoires had a smaller top 100 clone share than normal lung. Patients with more diverse tumor TCRs had worse survival.

TCRbeta libraries were built with three rounds of nested PCR, modified from ARM-PCR. TCRdb re-analysed the multiplex PCR reads in MiXCR, keeping a single row per CDR3 protein. Of roughly 82,000 distinct CDR3 sequences in the sample, more than 65% were seen once. The CDR3 totals 15 residues. The germline CDR1 and CDR2 sequences are MNHNS and SASEGT. For this clonotype: The antigen remains unidentified.

RNA was extracted from bulk tissue without any cell sorting. Distant lung tissue was collected more than 3 cm away from the tumor edge. Sequenced sample: distant non-tumor lung tissue. This TCR derives from a woman in her forties or fifties with non-small cell lung cancer. This sequence joins TRBV6-1 and TRBJ2-7, with 9 nucleotides matching TRBD1. The CDR3 loop is CVNSDPPDRGREQYF. The CDR3 region has the DNA TGTGTCAACAGTGACCCTCCGGACAGGGGAAGGGAGCAGTACTTC.